This TCR beta chain was retrieved from a study of shared clonotypes between healthy human individuals. The CDR3 spans 12 residues. V lost 0 bases, J lost 4 bases, and 4 bases lay in between. Germline loops: CDR1 SGDLS, CDR2 YYNGEE. The assay was immunoSEQ multiplex PCR, and TCRdb's table has in-frame clones only and misses some. The table includes over a million clones, approximately 98.5% detected once. Material for sequencing was naive CD4+ T cells sorted from blood. As for subset: CD45RA+ positively selected. This chain links TRBV9 with TRBJ1-2; D unresolved. The sequence derives from a man aged 25 to 40 in good health. CDR3 amino acids: CASSVATYGYTF. CDR3 nucleotides: TGTGCCAGCAGCGTAGCTACCTATGGCTACACCTTC.